This T cell receptor beta chain was recorded in a study of response to subunit inactivated influenza vaccine. MiXCR, applied by TCRdb to the RT-PCR reads, yields one record per CDR3 protein. The sample yields over 400,000 distinct CDR3 sequences, about 10% seen once. The CDR3 totals 15 residues. CDR1 is SGHRS, CDR2 YFSETQ, per germline. The V end lost 0 bases, the J end lost 6 bases, and 14 bases lay between the germline ends. The source is a man between 45 and 60 years old who received an inactivated influenza vaccine. The chain has TRBV5-1 and TRBJ2-3; a possible D gene is TRBD2 (5 bases). Specimen: PBMCs from blood, collected 35 to 45 days after vaccination. The DNA of the CDR3 is TGCGCCAGCAGCTTGGCTAGCCCGCCGAGGGATACGCAGTATTTT. Translated: CASSLASPPRDTQYF.